These 13 T cell receptor beta chains were all obtained from the same sample, sequenced in a study of molecular identifiers for immune sequencing clone quantification. One entry per CDR3 protein, called by TCRdb with MiXCR from the PCR reads. The sample consists of 460,000 or so distinct CDR3 sequences, 25% of them appearing once. Material for sequencing was naive CD8+ T cells from blood, with Jurkat cell RNA spiked in. Subset meaning: FACS-sorted CD8+CD4-CCR7+CD45RA+ naive T cells. The receptors come from a human donor in good health. Some libraries in this study had Jurkat cell RNA spiked in.

The genes are TRBV12-5 and TRBJ2-4; 7 bases line up with TRBD1. The V gene's germline CDR1 is LGHNT and CDR2 FRNRAP. The V segment lost 7 bases and the J segment 1 base; nucleotides outside the gene matches: 16. The CDR3 spans 18 residues. As DNA, the CDR3 is TGTGCTAGTGACCAAAGGGGGCTTGGACAATTCGCCAAAAACATTCAGTACTTC. This encodes CASDQRGLGQFAKNIQYF.

The rearrangement links TRBV13 to TRBJ2-3; 9 bases are shared with TRBD1. Germline V gene data show CDR1 as PRHDT and CDR2 as FYEKMQ (reference sequence). J lost 14 bases, V lost 5 bases, and 14 bases had no gene match. The CDR3 is 14 residues long. CDR3 in amino acids: CASSPTGGALPWYF. In DNA form, the CDR3 reads TGTGCCAGCAGCCCCACAGGGGGCGCGTTGCCCTGGTATTTT.

This clonotype was recorded many times. The J gene is TRBJ1-5, the V gene TRBV9; possible D gene TRBD1, 5 bases. The V gene's germline CDR1 is SGDLS and CDR2 YYNGEE. Trimming pared 2 bases from V and 3 bases from J, leaving 6 bases between. CDR3 length equals 13 residues. CDR3 DNA: TGTGCCAGCAGCGTCGGGACCAATCAGCCCCAGCATTTT. It encodes CASSVGTNQPQHF.

This clonotype was detected many times. V is TRBV7-9 and J is TRBJ1-1; D not resolved. The CDR3 has 11 amino acids. V was trimmed by 5 bases and J by 8 bases, leaving 9 bases between them. Per germline, CDR1 SEHNR and CDR2 FQNEAQ (reference sequence). CDR3 protein: CASSRAKEAFF. CDR3 nucleotides: TGTGCCAGCAGCCGCGCAAAAGAAGCTTTCTTT.

CDR3 residues: CASRWGPYGYTF. The DNA for the CDR3 is TGTGCCAGCAGGTGGGGGCCCTATGGCTACACCTTC. This sequence joins TRBV28 and TRBJ1-2, with a possible D match to TRBD1 (6 bases). CDR1 and CDR2 from the germline V gene are MDHEN and SYDVKM. Trimming took 6 bases from V and 4 from J, leaving 9 bases between them. This CDR3 is built from 12 residues.

This clonotype was seen repeatedly, ten times or more. The chain carries TRBV4-3 and TRBJ2-7; the match to TRBD1 covers 8 bases. The germline gives CDR1 LGHNA, CDR2 YSLEER. J was trimmed by 5 bases and V by 0 bases; bases with no gene match: 9. CDR3 length: 16 amino acids. The CDR3 sequence: CASSQDGPGGENEQYF. Written as DNA, the CDR3 is TGCGCCAGCAGCCAAGATGGGCCAGGGGGCGAGAACGAGCAGTACTTC.

On this clonotype: This is likely a read error, given that the CDR3 carries no conserved phenylalanine or tryptophan at its end. The chain links TRBV13 to TRBJ2-3, with D tentatively TRBD1 (5 bases). The germline V gene has CDR1 PRHDT and CDR2 FYEKMQ (reference sequence). This CDR3 is built from 15 residues. Trimming left V 5 bases short and J 5 bases short, with 17 bases between. Here the CDR3 DNA reads TGTGCCAGCAGCCTCCTGTTAGGGGCGGAAGATACGCAGTATCTT. Translating gives CASSLLLGAEDTQYL.

This clonotype was picked up a small number of times. J is TRBJ2-3 and V is TRBV7-2; 15 nucleotides match TRBD2. The CDR3 is made up of 17 amino acids. The germline CDR1 and CDR2 sequences are SGHTA and FQGNSA. Trimming removed 3 bases from V and 0 bases from J; junction bases left unmatched: 1. In nucleotides, the CDR3 is TGTGCCAGCAGCTTCGGACTAGCGGGAGGGAGCACAGATACGCAGTATTTT. It is translated as CASSFGLAGGSTDTQYF.

On this clonotype itself: A much bigger clone sits one base away, suggesting this may be a read error. Here the CDR3 omits its conserved ending phenylalanine or tryptophan, so a read error is the likely source. The chain couples TRBV29-1 to TRBJ2-3; no clear D gene. CDR3 length equals 15 residues. Per germline, CDR1 SQVTM and CDR2 ANQGSEA. Between the trimmed V and J ends, which lost 0 bases and 1 base, there was a span of 11 bases. The CDR3 loop is CSVEEYAERTDTQYS. The DNA of the CDR3 is TGCAGCGTTGAAGAGTACGCAGAACGCACAGATACGCAGTATTCT.

V usage is TRBV7-3 and J usage is TRBJ2-3; perhaps TRBD2 as D (6 bases). The CDR3 totals 15 residues. V was cut by 2 bases and J by 1 base, with 10 bases left in between. Germline-derived CDR1 and CDR2 are SGHTA and FQGTGA. The CDR3 DNA sequence: TGTGCCAGCAGCTTATACGGGAGTTGCACAGATACGCAGTATTTT. Translating it yields CASSLYGSCTDTQYF.

The genes are TRBV6-2 or TRBV6-3 and TRBJ1-5, with TRBD1 matching over 7 bases. Trimming removed 4 bases from V and 6 bases from J; junction bases left unmatched: 12. Germline CDR1 and CDR2: MNHEY and SVGEGT. CDR3 size: 16 residues. CDR3 in DNA: TGTGCCAGCAGTTCAAGGCAGGGGGTCTGGCTTCAGCCCCAGCATTTT. This encodes CASSSRQGVWLQPQHF.

In this sample, this clonotype turned up a few times. V usage is TRBV3-1 and J usage is TRBJ2-3, with 8 bases fitting TRBD2. Germline V CDR1 and CDR2: LGHDT, YNNKEL (reference sequence). Losses at the gene ends were 0 bases for V and 6 bases for J; bases not matched to a gene: 17. This CDR3 has 19 amino acids. The CDR3 bases are TGTGCCAGCAGCCAAGAAGGACTAGCACCCGACCTTGTGCGGGATACGCAGTATTTT. It encodes CASSQEGLAPDLVRDTQYF.

This clonotype was observed at least ten times. The J gene is TRBJ2-7, the V gene TRBV2, with a weak D call TRBD1 (6 bases). V gave up 2 bases and J gave up 2 bases, with 10 bases separating them. This CDR3 has 14 amino acids. Germline CDR1 is SNHLY and CDR2 is FYNNEI. CDR3 region: CASSEIGGAYEQYF. In nucleotides, the CDR3 is TGTGCCAGCAGTGAAATTGGGGGCGCCTACGAGCAGTACTTC.